The 23 T cell receptor beta chains presented below share a single source sample, sequenced in a study of long-term antiretroviral therapy in people with HIV. Running of the v3.0 immunoSEQ assay took place at survey level. Only in-frame clones appear in the TCRdb table, and some are missing; sequencing was by immunoSEQ multiplex PCR. The profile shows tens of thousands of clones, about 95% of them singletons. Sequencing used unsorted PBMCs, obtained 5.3 years after starting antiretroviral therapy. These receptors all stem from a man between 50 and 59 years old with HIV.

As regards this clone: This sample also contains other DNA sequences that code for the same CDR3. The J gene is TRBJ2-5, the V gene TRBV30; D is unclear. The V and J ends lost 5 bases and 4 bases respectively, with 11 bases between them. This CDR3 is 12 amino acids long. CDR1 is GTSNPN and CDR2 is SVGIG in the germline V gene (reference sequence). For the CDR3, the DNA is TGTGCCTGGCGGGCTGGCAGAGAGACCCAGTACTTC. As protein: CAWRAGRETQYF.

The chain joins TRBV7-2 to TRBJ2-7; TRBD1 is a possible D gene (6 bases). V was pared by 5 bases and J by 5 bases, with 13 bases between. The CDR3 has 13 amino acids. CDR1 is SGHTA, CDR2 FQGNSA, per germline. CDR3: CASSAVQGNEQYF. As DNA, the CDR3 is TGTGCCAGCAGCGCCGTCCAGGGGAACGAGCAGTACTTC. Complete variable domain (other parts from reference TRBV7-2 and TRBJ2-7): GAGVSQSPSNKVTEKGKDVELRCDPISGHTALYWYRQSLGQGLEFLIYFQGNSAPDKSGLPSDRFSAERTGGSVSTLTIQRTQQEDSAVYLCASSAVQGNEQYFGPGTRLTVT.

This chain connects TRBV5-1 to TRBJ1-2; tentative D call: TRBD1 (5 bases). The CDR3 runs 12 residues. From germline, CDR1 is SGHRS and CDR2 YFSETQ. Between the trimmed V and J ends, which lost 1 base and 6 bases, there was a span of 7 bases. CDR3 region: CASSLLGDGYTF. For the CDR3, the DNA is TGCGCCAGCAGCTTGTTAGGGGATGGCTACACCTTC.

The chain couples TRBV29-1 to TRBJ1-1; possible D gene TRBD1, 5 bases. V was clipped by 4 bases and J by 7 bases, with 13 bases between them. This CDR3 contains 12 residues. Germline V gives CDR1 SQVTM, CDR2 ANQGSEA. The chain's CDR3 is CSVVAPDSEAFF. In DNA, the CDR3 is TGCAGCGTTGTTGCCCCAGACAGTGAAGCTTTCTTT.

V and J are TRBV27 and TRBJ2-3, with no clear D. The CDR3 consists of 13 residues. The germline V and J ends were trimmed by 6 bases and 6 bases, with 13 bases remaining between them. Germline V lookup: CDR1 MNHEY, CDR2 SMNVEV (reference sequence). CDR3 sequence: CASSPNRADTQYF. CDR3 sequence (DNA): TGTGCCAGCAGCCCGAATAGGGCGGATACGCAGTATTTT.

The CDR3 protein is CASSSRRDSLHNEQFF. In nucleotides, the CDR3 is TGTGCCAGCAGCTCCCGCCGGGACAGCCTACACAATGAGCAGTTCTTC. The genes are TRBV11-3 and TRBJ2-1; 7 nucleotides line up with TRBD1. Germline CDR1 and CDR2: SGHNT and YENEEA. The CDR3 runs to 16 residues. V was pared by 4 bases and J by 5 bases, with 11 bases of the junction left unmatched.

As to this clone: Other nucleotide sequences from this sample produce the same CDR3. The rearrangement links TRBV14 to TRBJ1-1, with D perhaps TRBD1 (6 bases). Germline V CDR1 and CDR2: SGHDN, FVKESK. The CDR3 is 13 amino acids. V was pared by 5 bases and J by 5 bases, with 12 bases between. For the CDR3, the DNA is TGTGCCAGCAGCAGATCACAGGGAACTGAAGCTTTCTTT. Amino acids: CASSRSQGTEAFF.

The chain recombines TRBV2 with TRBJ2-1; D gene unclear. The CDR3 is 13 residues long. Germline assignment: CDR1 SNHLY and CDR2 FYNNEI. The V end was cut by 1 base, the J end by 10 bases, with 11 bases between. CDR3 coding DNA: TGTGCCAGCAGTGAAGGCAGCTCTGGGGAGCAGTTCTTC. Translated, it gives CASSEGSSGEQFF.

Details on this clone: Within the sample, other DNA sequences also encode this same CDR3. This rearrangement joins TRBV5-4 to TRBJ2-2, with TRBD1 as a possible D gene (6 bases). CDR1 and CDR2 (germline): SGHNT, YYREEE (reference sequence). The V end was cut by 1 base, the J end by 0 bases, with 10 bases between. The CDR3 is 16 amino acids. The CDR3 protein is CASSLYRAANTGELFF. Here the CDR3 DNA reads TGTGCCAGCAGCTTGTACAGGGCAGCGAACACCGGGGAGCTGTTTTTT. Using reference TRBV5-4 and TRBJ2-2 for the parts outside the CDR3, the full variable domain is ETGVTQSPTHLIKTRGQQVTLRCSSQSGHNTVSWYQQALGQGPQFIFQYYREEENGRGNFPPRFSGLQFPNYSSELNVNALELDDSALYLCASSLYRAANTGELFFGEGSRLTVL.

The chain employs TRBV7-2 and TRBJ2-7, with 9 bases matching TRBD1. This CDR3 comprises 15 residues. The junction had 8 bases not matched to a gene; V was cut back by 5 bases and J by 3 bases. Germline CDR1 SGHTA, CDR2 FQGNSA. The chain's CDR3 is CASSQPGQGHYEQYF. The CDR3, as DNA: TGTGCCAGCAGCCAACCGGGACAGGGCCACTACGAGCAGTACTTC.

V usage is TRBV28 and J usage is TRBJ1-2; 7 bases fit TRBD1. The V and J ends lost 5 bases and 7 bases, in that order; junction bases with no gene match: 10. Germline CDR1 reads MDHEN; CDR2 reads SYDVKM. This CDR3 has 14 amino acids. CDR3: CASSPGQAIGGYTF. CDR3 nucleotides: TGTGCCAGCAGTCCTGGACAGGCCATTGGTGGCTACACCTTC.

The V call is TRBV4-1, the J call TRBJ1-1; 8 positions agree with TRBD1. The junction had 4 bases not matched to a gene; V was cut back by 3 bases and J by 1 base. Germline lookup yields CDR1 MGHRA and CDR2 YSYEKL. The CDR3 runs 15 residues. The CDR3 DNA is TGCGCCAGCAGCCATTTGGGACAGGAGAACACTGAAGCTTTCTTT. Translating it yields CASSHLGQENTEAFF.

This chain links TRBV10-3 with TRBJ1-2, with 9 bases that match TRBD1. After removal of 6 bases from V and 8 bases from J, the junction contained 13 bases not matched to a gene. CDR3 size: 15 residues. Germline CDR1 is ENHRY and CDR2 is SYGVKD. The CDR3 reads CAISPGQGGLEGYTF. In DNA form, the CDR3 reads TGTGCCATCAGCCCGGGACAGGGAGGACTTGAGGGCTACACCTTC.

This clone appeared a few times. V gene TRBV27 combines with J gene TRBJ1-5; D remains unclear. Germline CDR1 reads MNHEY; CDR2 reads SMNVEV (reference sequence). V lost 5 bases and J lost 9, with 14 bases in between. This CDR3 is 13 amino acids long. CDR3 nucleotide sequence: TGTGCCAGCAGTCGAGGTCCTCCGACGCCCCAGCATTTT. Protein sequence: CASSRGPPTPQHF.

The rearrangement links TRBV4-3 to TRBJ1-1; 11 positions agree with TRBD1. Germline V lookup: CDR1 LGHNA, CDR2 YSLEER. The CDR3 spans 15 residues. Trimming took 1 base from V and 3 from J; bases not matched to a gene: 1. The chain's CDR3 is CASSQGTGGYTEAFF. The DNA of the CDR3 is TGCGCCAGCAGCCAAGGGACAGGGGGCTACACTGAAGCTTTCTTT.

The gene calls are TRBV11-2 and TRBJ2-3, with 9 nucleotides matching TRBD1. J gave up 2 bases and V 4 bases, and 4 bases lay outside the gene matches. The CDR3 length is 15 residues. The germline gives CDR1 SGHAT, CDR2 FQNNGV. CDR3 loop: CASSWTGADTDTQYF. In nucleotides, the CDR3 is TGTGCCAGCAGCTGGACAGGGGCCGACACAGATACGCAGTATTTT.

CDR3: CASSQERIGGADTQYF. The CDR3 coding sequence is TGCGCCAGCAGCCAAGAAAGAATCGGCGGGGCAGATACGCAGTATTTT. The chain has TRBV4-3 and TRBJ2-3; maybe TRBD2 (6 bases). CDR1 and CDR2 (germline): LGHNA, YSLEER. The CDR3 runs to 16 residues. The germline V and J ends were trimmed by 0 bases and 4 bases, with 14 bases remaining between them.

The chain employs TRBV5-1 and TRBJ1-2, with 7 bases identical to TRBD1. V shed 7 bases, J shed 3 bases, and the junction held 3 bases outside the gene matches. The length of the CDR3 is 12 residues. Per the germline V gene, CDR1 is SGHRS and CDR2 is YFSETQ. CDR3 amino acids: CASGGQDYGYTF. CDR3 coding DNA: TGCGCCAGCGGTGGACAGGACTATGGCTACACCTTC.

The chain is built from TRBV25-1 and TRBJ1-2; 7 bases match TRBD1. This CDR3 has 17 amino acids. V trimming: 4 bases; J trimming: 4 bases; junction bases outside the gene matches: 15. Germline CDR1 reads MGHDK; CDR2 reads SYGVNS. The CDR3 is CASSGEGQPRPGYGYTF. The DNA for the CDR3 is TGTGCCAGCAGTGGAGAGGGACAGCCCCGGCCAGGCTATGGCTACACCTTC.

V is TRBV30 and J is TRBJ1-1; D might be TRBD1 (6 bases). Trimming removed 6 bases from V and 4 bases from J, with 15 bases in between. Germline V gene data show CDR1 as GTSNPN and CDR2 as SVGIG (reference sequence). There are 13 residues in the CDR3. The CDR3 sequence: CACSYREGTEAFF. In DNA, the CDR3 is TGTGCCTGTTCTTACAGGGAAGGCACTGAAGCTTTCTTT.

The chain couples TRBV9 to TRBJ1-4, with 10 nucleotides matching TRBD1. Germline trimming cut 4 bases from V and 6 bases from J; bases unmatched to any gene: 6. Germline V gene data show CDR1 as SGDLS and CDR2 as YYNGEE. This CDR3 has 15 amino acids. In DNA form, the CDR3 reads TGTGCCAGCAGCATACGACAGGGGGCCGATGAAAAACTGTTTTTT. This sequence encodes CASSIRQGADEKLFF.

This chain uses TRBV5-1 with TRBJ1-2; D uncertain. Germline CDR1 reads SGHRS; CDR2 reads YFSETQ. The CDR3 totals 13 residues. Trimming cost V 0 bases and J 3 bases, with 6 bases left between them. The DNA for the CDR3 is TGCGCCAGCAGCTTGGGACTCGACTATGGCTACACCTTC. Translating gives CASSLGLDYGYTF.

The rearrangement uses TRBV9 and TRBJ2-1, with 14 bases that match TRBD2. The CDR3 has 16 residues. Trimming cost V 4 bases and J 4 bases; bases outside gene matches: 4. Germline values: CDR1 SGDLS, CDR2 YYNGEE. CDR3 region: CASSTRTSGGYNEQFF. The CDR3 bases are TGTGCCAGCAGCACCCGGACTAGCGGGGGGTACAATGAGCAGTTCTTC.